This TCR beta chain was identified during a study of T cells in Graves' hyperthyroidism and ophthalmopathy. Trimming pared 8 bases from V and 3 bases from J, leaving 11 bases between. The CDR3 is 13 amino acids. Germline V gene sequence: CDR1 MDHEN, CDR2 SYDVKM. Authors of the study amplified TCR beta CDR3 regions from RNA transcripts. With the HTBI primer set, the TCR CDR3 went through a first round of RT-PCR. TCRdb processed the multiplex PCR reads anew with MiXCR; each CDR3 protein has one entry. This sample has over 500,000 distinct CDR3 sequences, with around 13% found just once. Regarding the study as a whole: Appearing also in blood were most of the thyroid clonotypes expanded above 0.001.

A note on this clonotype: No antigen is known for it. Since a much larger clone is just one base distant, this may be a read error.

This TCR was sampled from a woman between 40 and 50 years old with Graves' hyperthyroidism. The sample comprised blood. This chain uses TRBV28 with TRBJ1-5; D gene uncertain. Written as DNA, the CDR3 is TGTGCCAGCTTGGTCGAGAACAATCAGCCCCAGCATTTT. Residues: CASLVENNQPQHF.